These T cell receptor beta chains were read from a single sample in a study of blood T cell repertoires in COVID-19. Repertoires were generated with immunoSEQ multiplex PCR, while TCRdb's copy carries only in-frame clones and drops some. The data contain more than 250,000 clones, about 89% of them singletons. The specimen sequenced was PBMCs or T cells enriched from blood (not recorded which). The receptors come from a woman aged 18-30 years who had recovered from COVID-19. Each CDR3 is given with its conserved first and last residue. D genes are given only for firm matches. Some rows have no size entry. The others give once, few or many, or a class for an expanded clone.

v_gene	j_gene	abundance	d_gene	CDR3nt	CDR3aa
TRBV7-6	TRBJ1-3	.	.	TGTGCCAGCAGCTTATTCCCGGGCTCTGGAAACACCATATATTTT	CASSLFPGSGNTIYF
TRBV23-1	TRBJ2-2	few	.	TGCGCCAGCAGTCAATCCAAAGGACCTAGACACCGGGGAGCTGTTTTT	CASSQSKGPRHRGAVF
TRBV6-5	TRBJ1-6	few	.	TGTGCCAGCAGTTACTCGTTTCAAGGAGGTTCACCCCTCCACTTT	CASSYSFQGGSPLHF
TRBV4-1	TRBJ1-2	.	.	TGCGCCAGCAGCCAAGAAACCGGGGAAACCTATGGCTACACCTTC	CASSQETGETYGYTF
TRBV2	TRBJ1-5	few	.	TGTGCCAGCGGTTACATTAGCAATCAGCCCCAGCATTTT	CASGYISNQPQHF
TRBV5-1	TRBJ2-1	.	TRBD2	TGCGCCAGCAGCTCGACCCCTAGCGGCAGACCCTACAATGAGCAGTTCTTC	CASSSTPSGRPYNEQFF
TRBV19	TRBJ2-2	.	.	TGTGCCAGTAGTTACGGGGTCTTCACCGGGGAGCTGTTTTTT	CASSYGVFTGELFF
TRBV5-4	TRBJ2-7	once	.	TGTGCCAGCAGCTCACCGGGACAACCCTACGAGCAGTACTTC	CASSSPGQPYEQYF
TRBV5-4	TRBJ2-2	.	TRBD1	TGTGCCAGCAGCAACCGACAGGGGCCGAACACCGGGGAGCTGTTTTTT	CASSNRQGPNTGELFF
TRBV30	TRBJ1-3	.	.	TGTGCCTGGAGTGTACGGGGAAACACCATATATTTT	CAWSVRGNTIYF
TRBV18	TRBJ1-6	.	.	TGTGCCAGCTCAGGTAGCTCAGGGGCTCATTCACCCCTCCACTTT	CASSGSSGAHSPLHF
TRBV6-1	TRBJ2-5	.	TRBD1	TGTGCCAGCAGTGCTCCCCTTGGGGACAGGGTCCTGGAGACCCAGTACTTC	CASSAPLGDRVLETQYF
TRBV9	TRBJ1-6	.	.	TGTGCCAGCAGCGTAGACAGACATTCACCCCTCCACTTT	CASSVDRHSPLHF
TRBV24-1	TRBJ2-2	.	.	TGTGCCACCGTGGACAGTAACACCGGGGAGCTGTTTTTT	CATVDSNTGELFF
TRBV12-5	TRBJ1-1	.	TRBD1	TGTGCTAGTGGTCTCGGGACAGAGATGAACACTGAAGCTTTCTTT	CASGLGTEMNTEAFF
TRBV20-1	TRBJ2-7	.	.	TGCAGTGCTAGTCTCCAGGGGCTCGAGCAGTACTTC	CSASLQGLEQYF
TRBV2	TRBJ2-1	.	TRBD2	TGTGCCAGCAGGGGAGGACTAGCCAATGAGCAGTTCTTC	CASRGGLANEQFF
TRBV11-3	TRBJ2-1	.	TRBD2	TGTGCCAGCAGTTCCCTAGCGGGAGATTACAATGAGCAGTTCTTC	CASSSLAGDYNEQFF
TRBV19	TRBJ1-5	.	.	TGTGCCAGTAGTAAAACAGTCAATCAGCCCCAGCATTTT	CASSKTVNQPQHF
TRBV12-3/TRBV12-4	TRBJ2-3	.	.	TGTGCCAGCAGTTTACCGGGCACAGATACGCAGTATTTT	CASSLPGTDTQYF
TRBV5-1	TRBJ2-1	.	TRBD2	TGCGCCAGCAGCTGGAAGGGGACTAGCGACAATGAGCAGTTCTTC	CASSWKGTSDNEQFF
TRBV24-1	TRBJ2-1	.	.	TGTGCCACCAGTGATTCCTATGAGCAGTTCTTC	CATSDSYEQFF
TRBV27	TRBJ2-3	once	.	TGTGCCAGCAGTTTACGACTTCCCGAGGGAGATACGCAGTATTTT	CASSLRLPEGDTQYF
TRBV11-3	TRBJ2-7	.	TRBD1	TGTGCCAGCGAGGGACAGGGTACCTACGAGCAGTACTTC	CASEGQGTYEQYF
TRBV10-3	TRBJ1-4	once	TRBD1	TGTGCCATCAGTGACCAGGACAGGGGACCTTCCGACGGTGAAAAACTGTTTTTT	CAISDQDRGPSDGEKLFF
TRBV7-9	TRBJ1-1	.	.	TGTGCCAGCAGCTTCAGGGGATCGGAAGCTTTCTTT	CASSFRGSEAFF
TRBV4-3	TRBJ2-3	.	TRBD2	TGCGCCAGCAGCCAAGATCGGGGGACGGGGGGGCAGTATTTT	CASSQDRGTGGQYF
TRBV28	TRBJ2-7	.	.	TGTGCCAGCACTCCCCAGCCAGGGATCTACGAGCAGTACTTC	CASTPQPGIYEQYF
TRBV7-2	TRBJ2-7	.	TRBD1	TGTGCCAGCAGCTTAGCCTCAGGACAGGCCTACGAGCAGTACTTC	CASSLASGQAYEQYF
TRBV12-3/TRBV12-4	TRBJ2-3	.	.	TGTGCCAGCAGTCAAACACTAGGAGATACGCAGTATTTT	CASSQTLGDTQYF
TRBV7-2	TRBJ1-4	many	.	TGTGCCAGCAGTACGTTTCCAGGGGCGAGGCATGAAAAACTGTTTTTT	CASSTFPGARHEKLFF
TRBV6-4	TRBJ1-6	.	TRBD1	TGTGCCAGCAGTAGGGACAGGGGCGGATCACCCCTCCACTTT	CASSRDRGGSPLHF
TRBV2	TRBJ2-6	.	.	TGTGCCAGCATTCGGCGTGGGGCCGGGGCCAACGTCCTGACTTTC	CASIRRGAGANVLTF
TRBV5-6	TRBJ1-3	.	.	TGTGCCAGCAGCTTGGGGTCGGCTGGAAACACCATATATTTT	CASSLGSAGNTIYF
TRBV6-4	TRBJ2-3	.	TRBD2	TGTGCCAGCAGTGCGGGGGGGCACACAGATACGCAGTATTTT	CASSAGGHTDTQYF
TRBV5-1	TRBJ1-2	.	.	TGCGCCAGCAGCTCGGACGGACTATATGGCTACACCTTC	CASSSDGLYGYTF
TRBV7-2	TRBJ1-5	.	TRBD1	TGTGCCAGCAGCACAGGGGGGAGCAATCAGCCCCAGCATTTT	CASSTGGSNQPQHF
TRBV5-1	TRBJ2-7	.	TRBD1	TGCGCCAGCGAAAAGGGGACAGGAGGGTCCTACGAGCAGTACTTC	CASEKGTGGSYEQYF
TRBV7-8	TRBJ2-3	.	.	TGTGCCAGCAGCTATAGGGGCGCGGCAGGGGATACGCAGTATTTT	CASSYRGAAGDTQYF
TRBV5-5	TRBJ1-6	once	TRBD1	TGTGCCAGCAGCCGGACAGGGGTCATCTCACCCCTCCACTTT	CASSRTGVISPLHF
TRBV6-6	TRBJ2-5	.	TRBD1	TGTGCCAGCACCAAAGGGCTGGGACAGGGTAGCGAGACCCAGTACTTC	CASTKGLGQGSETQYF
TRBV28	TRBJ2-7	.	.	TGTGCCAGCAGTGCTCTAACTGGGGGGTACGAGCAGTACTTC	CASSALTGGYEQYF
TRBV6-5	TRBJ1-1	.	.	TGTGCCAGCACCATACCAAAATCGGGGACTGAAGCTTTCTTT	CASTIPKSGTEAFF
TRBV7-8	TRBJ1-1	few	.	TGTGCCAGCAGCTTAACTCGCAGGGTCGGGAACACTGAAGCTTTCTTT	CASSLTRRVGNTEAFF
TRBV3-1/TRBV3-2	TRBJ1-2	.	TRBD1	TGTGCCAGCAGCCAAGCAGGGACAGGGCATTACTATGGCTACACCTTC	CASSQAGTGHYYGYTF
TRBV3-1/TRBV3-2	TRBJ1-1	once	.	TGTGCCAGCAGCCAGCAACAGATCCTGAACACTGAAGCTTTCTTT	CASSQQQILNTEAFF
TRBV2	TRBJ1-1	.	.	TGTGCCAGCAGCTATAGACTAATGAGCACTGAAGCTTTCTTT	CASSYRLMSTEAFF
TRBV28	TRBJ2-7	.	.	TGTGCCAGCAGTTTGGCCCCCGGGCGGGACGAGCAGTACTTC	CASSLAPGRDEQYF
TRBV5-1	TRBJ1-5	.	TRBD1	TGCGCCAGCAGCTTGAGGGGGCTGGGGCAGCCCCAGCATTTT	CASSLRGLGQPQHF